This T cell receptor (beta chain) comes out of a study of radiotherapy plus CTLA-4 blockade in lung cancer. Across the whole study: The study recorded objective responses in about 20% of patients and disease control in about 30%. Whole-study results and caveats: Response was reportedly best predicted by early blood T cell clone dynamics, with interferon-beta. Expansion in blood of tumor-derived TCR clones was seen after radiotherapy plus ipilimumab.

Sequencing used immunoSEQ multiplex PCR; TCRdb keeps in-frame clones, though not all of them. The sample carries some 110,000 clones, 81% recorded once. The CDR3 is 15 residues long. Germline CDR1 reads MDHEN; CDR2 reads SYDVKM. Trimming stripped 3 bases from V and 0 bases from J, with 6 bases between. Comments on this clone: Its cognate antigen is unknown.

The input for sequencing was peripheral blood, taken from a patient treated with radiotherapy plus ipilimumab. V gene TRBV28 combines with J gene TRBJ1-6; no clear D. The origin of this receptor is a human donor with non-small cell lung cancer that progressed on radiotherapy plus ipilimumab. Some clones in this sample may be carry-over from other donors' samples. CDR3 coding DNA: TGTGCCAGCAGTTTCGCGCTCTCCTATAATTCACCCCTCCACTTT. This translates into CASSFALSYNSPLHF.